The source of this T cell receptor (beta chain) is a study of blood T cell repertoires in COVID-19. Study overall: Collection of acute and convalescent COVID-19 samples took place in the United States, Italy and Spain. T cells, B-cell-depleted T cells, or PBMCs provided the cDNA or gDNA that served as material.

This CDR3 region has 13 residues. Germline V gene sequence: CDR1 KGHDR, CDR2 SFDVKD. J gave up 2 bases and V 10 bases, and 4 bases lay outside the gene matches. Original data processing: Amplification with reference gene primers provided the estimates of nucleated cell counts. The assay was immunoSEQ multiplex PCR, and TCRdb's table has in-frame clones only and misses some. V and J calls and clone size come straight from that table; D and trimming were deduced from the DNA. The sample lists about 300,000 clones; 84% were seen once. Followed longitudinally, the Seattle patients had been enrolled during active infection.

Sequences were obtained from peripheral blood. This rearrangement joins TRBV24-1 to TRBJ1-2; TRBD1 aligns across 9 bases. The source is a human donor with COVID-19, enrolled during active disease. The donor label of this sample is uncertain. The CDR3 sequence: CATRDRANYGYTF. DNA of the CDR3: TGTGCCACTCGGGACAGGGCCAACTATGGCTACACCTTC.